A single sample gave rise to the 3 T cell receptor beta chains below, sequenced in a study of PD-L1 blockade in urothelial cancer. Sequencing used immunoSEQ multiplex PCR; TCRdb keeps in-frame clones, though not all of them. This table has tens of thousands of clones, roughly 87% appearing once. Here the sequenced sample was PBMCs, taken around atezolizumab (anti-PD-L1) treatment. These receptors were obtained from an older man with urothelial cancer.

This chain joins TRBV6-5 and TRBJ1-5, with unresolved D. The CDR3 is 15 residues long. Germline V gives CDR1 MNHEY, CDR2 SVGAGI. V lost 6 bases, J lost 4 bases, and 16 bases lay in between. CDR3 loop: CASSPRSPRNQPQHF. CDR3 nucleotides: TGTGCCAGCAGCCCCAGATCGCCCAGAAATCAGCCCCAGCATTTT.

This chain uses TRBV6-6 with TRBJ1-5; TRBD1 might be the D (5 bases). The CDR3 is 15 residues long. V lost 6 bases to trimming and J lost 7 bases, with 19 bases between them. Germline V gene lookup returns CDR1 MNHNY and CDR2 SVGAGI (reference sequence). CDR3 in amino acids: CASSGTRDGSQPQHF. The DNA for the CDR3 is TGTGCCAGCAGCGGAACGCGGGACGGGAGCCAGCCCCAGCATTTT.

The chain is built from TRBV6-1 and TRBJ1-5, with a tentative D call TRBD1 (5 bases). This CDR3 has 14 amino acids. Germline values: CDR1 MNHNS, CDR2 SASEGT. Trimming removed 4 bases from V and 8 bases from J, with 15 bases in between. CDR3 sequence (DNA): TGTGCCAGCAGTGTGGCAGGGCGCTTGGAGCCCCAGCATTTT. As protein: CASSVAGRLEPQHF.